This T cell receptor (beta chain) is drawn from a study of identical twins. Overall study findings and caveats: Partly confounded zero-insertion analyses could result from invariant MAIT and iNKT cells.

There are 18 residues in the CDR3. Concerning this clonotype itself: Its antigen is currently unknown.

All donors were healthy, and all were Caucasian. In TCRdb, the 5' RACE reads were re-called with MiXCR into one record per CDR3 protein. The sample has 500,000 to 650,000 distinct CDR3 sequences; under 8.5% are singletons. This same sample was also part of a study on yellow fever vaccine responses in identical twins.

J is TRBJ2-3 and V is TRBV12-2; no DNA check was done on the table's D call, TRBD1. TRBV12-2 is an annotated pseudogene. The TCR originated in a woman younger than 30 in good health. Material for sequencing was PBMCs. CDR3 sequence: CASRLGLSGTVMADTQYF. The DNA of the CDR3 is TGTGCAAGTCGCTTGGGTCTATCCGGGACAGTTATGGCAGATACGCAGTATTTT.